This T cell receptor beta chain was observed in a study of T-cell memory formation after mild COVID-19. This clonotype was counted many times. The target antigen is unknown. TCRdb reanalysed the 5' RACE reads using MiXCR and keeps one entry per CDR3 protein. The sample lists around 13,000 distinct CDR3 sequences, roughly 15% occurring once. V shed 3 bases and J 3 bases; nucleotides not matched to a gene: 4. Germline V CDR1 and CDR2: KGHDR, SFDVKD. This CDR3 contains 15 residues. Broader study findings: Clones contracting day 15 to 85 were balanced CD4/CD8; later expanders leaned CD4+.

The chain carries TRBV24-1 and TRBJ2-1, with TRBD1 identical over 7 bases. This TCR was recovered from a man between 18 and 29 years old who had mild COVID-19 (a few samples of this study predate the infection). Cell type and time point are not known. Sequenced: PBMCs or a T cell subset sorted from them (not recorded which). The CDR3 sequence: CATSDPRDSYNEQFF. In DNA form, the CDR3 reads TGTGCCACCAGTGATCCCAGGGACAGCTACAATGAGCAGTTCTTC.